This is a list of T cell receptor beta chains from one sample in a study of chemoradiotherapy in HPV16-positive cancers. The table came from immunoSEQ multiplex PCR; TCRdb's copy has only in-frame clones and leaves some out. The sample has some 11,000 clones; around 84% are singletons. The source material was blood, sampled from a patient who underwent chemoradiotherapy. Every receptor here comes from a human donor with HPV-associated anogenital cancer. The CDR3 runs from the conserved cysteine through the conserved F or W. Each record gives: V gene, clone size, J gene, CDR3 protein. Clone size appears in some rows only: once, few, many, or a class for an expanded clone.

TRBV7-2	NA	TRBJ2-1	CASSLDRLARGNEQFF
TRBV2	NA	TRBJ1-1	CASTRGVNTEAFF
TRBV6-1	NA	TRBJ2-3	CASSEARLAADTQYF
TRBV19	NA	TRBJ1-4	CASSPRTATNEKLFF
TRBV6-5	NA	TRBJ1-1	CASSYQDGFEAFF
TRBV30	NA	TRBJ1-1	CAWSKARTGPGEAFF
TRBV11-2	NA	TRBJ2-1	CASWGLAGGEQFF
TRBV5-6	NA	TRBJ1-5	CASSLQGWGRPQHF
TRBV19	NA	TRBJ1-3	CASSISPPGAPGNTIYF
TRBV5-4	NA	TRBJ2-1	CASSQRGGLDNEQFF
TRBV2	NA	TRBJ2-5	CASSGWETQYF
TRBV7-2	NA	TRBJ2-5	CASSLGQGGGARETQYF
TRBV30	NA	TRBJ1-1	CAWGWTGNTEAFF
TRBV19	NA	TRBJ1-5	CASSPTSNQPQHF
TRBV28	once	TRBJ1-2	CASNFRDRGFGGYTF
TRBV6-1	NA	TRBJ1-3	CASILTDSGNTIYF
TRBV11-2	NA	TRBJ1-3	CASSLSSGGVLGRNTIYF
TRBV6-4	NA	TRBJ1-1	CASSDSSMATEAFF
TRBV18	NA	TRBJ2-3	CASSPVGGDTQYF
TRBV28	NA	TRBJ2-7	CASSPGGTYEQYF
TRBV7-3	NA	TRBJ2-3	CASSATSGGVDTQYF
TRBV2	NA	TRBJ2-5	CASSEGRGRETQYF
TRBV11-2	NA	TRBJ1-1	CASSLDRDRATEAFF
TRBV6-5	NA	TRBJ1-2	CASSYSTGGYGYTF
TRBV13	NA	TRBJ2-5	CASSNRGRETQYF
TRBV6-1	NA	TRBJ2-1	CASKANYNEQFF
TRBV12-2	NA	TRBJ1-2	CASRFRQGLGYGYTF
TRBV18	NA	TRBJ1-2	CASSPRTPGSYGYTF
TRBV27	once	TRBJ1-6	CASSRTGLNSPLHF
TRBV10-1	once	TRBJ1-1	CASSESGSIGKAFF
TRBV6-5	NA	TRBJ1-1	CASTQGARYEAFF
TRBV18	NA	TRBJ1-4	CASSPDLGSGEKLFF
TRBV18	NA	TRBJ1-2	CASSPPSRGDYGYTF
TRBV6-1	NA	TRBJ2-3	CAIRDNTDTQYF
TRBV5-1	NA	TRBJ1-1	CASSNSAGLNTEAFF
TRBV5-1	NA	TRBJ2-5	CASSLTSGGVQETQYF
TRBV28	once	TRBJ2-5	CASSSQNRGAETQYF
TRBV25-1	NA	TRBJ2-5	CASSPTSGGRETQYF
TRBV19	once	TRBJ1-1	CASSPQTGWDTEAFF
TRBV19	NA	TRBJ1-6	CASSSRTGNNSPLHF
TRBV29-1	NA	TRBJ2-7	CSVGQGRGYEQYF
TRBV4-2	NA	TRBJ2-4	CASSRSLLAGDPQAKNIQYF
TRBV9	NA	TRBJ1-2	CASSVLGGYTSNYGYTF